This TCR beta chain was sequenced for a study of T cell changes during pregnancy in multiple sclerosis (dated by TCRdb to about 2019). General notes on the study: Changes in the T cell repertoire over the course of pregnancy were examined in this study in women with multiple sclerosis.

Worth noting for this clone: Its binding antigen is unknown. Base qualities are missing; no much larger clone stands one base away.

To prepare the library, the immunoSEQ multiplex PCR assay was applied. Sourced from immuneACCESS, this table was stored by TCRdb with only in-frame sequences that have V and J called. A share of the clones is absent; for the studies checked, an unresolved V gene accounts for under half, and the remainder has no known explanation. The sample profile shows 38,000 or so clones; about 93% of them were found once. Of the sample, 0.43% falls within the top ten clones. V loses 4 bases, J loses 2 bases, and the germline ends lie 13 bases apart. Sequences ENHRY (CDR1) and SYGVKD (CDR2) are obtained from the germline V gene. Its CDR3 holds 15 amino acids, cysteine through phenylalanine. Only the CDR3 portion is preserved as DNA: 45 bases, with reading frame beginning at the first base.

The chain couples TRBV10-3 to TRBJ2-3; matching of 6 bases hints at TRBD2 as the D gene. The source material was CD4+ T cells from peripheral blood mononuclear cells, sampled in the third trimester of pregnancy. This clonotype was obtained from a female donor with multiple sclerosis, enrolled in a pregnancy study. The CDR3 region has the sequence CAISGRESPTDTQYF. The nucleotide sequence is given as TGTGCCATCAGTGGACGGGAGTCTCCCACAGATACGCAGTATTTT.